Following are 18 T cell receptor beta chains from one sample sequenced in a study of type 1 regulatory T cells. TCRdb reprocessed the reads via MiXCR and lists one record per CDR3 protein. The sample shows 70,000 or so distinct CDR3 sequences, around 20% of them seen only once. The antigens for these receptors are not known. Whole-study findings and limits: Tr1 cells had a more restricted TCR repertoire than non-Tr1 cells.

The sequenced sample was cultured type 1 regulatory T (Tr1) cells, either the whole culture or a sorted fraction (not recorded which). The receptors here all came from a human donor in good health.

The chain combines TRBV5-1 with TRBJ2-1, with 10 positions matching TRBD2. Germline CDR1 and CDR2: SGHRS and YFSETQ. V lost 0 bases and J lost 3; bases outside the gene matches: 12. The CDR3 spans 19 residues. CDR3: CASSLELAGASTLYNEQFF. In nucleotides, the CDR3 is TGCGCCAGCAGCTTGGAGCTAGCGGGAGCCTCCACCCTCTACAATGAGCAGTTCTTC. Based on the CDR3 plus reference TRBV5-1 and TRBJ2-1, the full variable domain is KAGVTQTPRYLIKTRGQQVTLSCSPISGHRSVSWYQQTPGQGLQFLFEYFSETQRNKGNFPGRFSGRQFSNSRSEMNVSTLELGDSALYLCASSLELAGASTLYNEQFFGPGTRLTVL.

This clonotype was counted a few times. The rearrangement links TRBV20-1 to TRBJ2-1; TRBD2 matches 11 bases. Germline V gene lookup returns CDR1 DFQATT and CDR2 SNEGSKA (reference sequence). The V segment lost 6 bases and the J segment 6 bases; nucleotides outside the gene matches: 10. There are 15 residues in the CDR3. The CDR3 sequence: CSATSGRRSLNEQFF. The CDR3 coding sequence is TGCAGTGCAACTAGCGGGAGACGCTCCCTCAATGAGCAGTTCTTC.

The V and J genes are TRBV3-1 and TRBJ2-1; TRBD2 is a possible D gene (5 bases). The CDR3 is 14 residues long. Germline values: CDR1 LGHDT, CDR2 YNNKEL (reference sequence). The V gene lost 2 bases and the J gene lost 9 bases, with 14 bases spanning the gap. The CDR3 protein is CASSQLARDGEQFF. The CDR3, as DNA: TGTGCCAGCAGCCAACTAGCACGAGATGGTGAGCAGTTCTTC.

Remarks on this clonotype: One junction end does not reproduce the germline sequence, and a read error may be involved. This chain connects TRBV7-9 to TRBJ1-4; D gene ambiguous. The CDR3 has 17 amino acids. Germline V gene sequence: CDR1 SEHNR, CDR2 FQNEAQ (reference sequence). Here the CDR3 reads CAGSPREVFGTNEKLFF. The CDR3 DNA reads TGTGCCGGCAGCCCAAGGGAGGTGTTCGGAACTAATGAAAAACTGTTTTTT.

This clonotype came up a few times. This sequence joins TRBV6-6 and TRBJ1-1; D gene ambiguous. Germline CDR1 reads MNHNY; CDR2 reads SVGAGI (reference sequence). Between the trimmed V and J ends, which lost 6 bases and 9 bases, there was a span of 17 bases. The CDR3 runs to 13 residues. CDR3 DNA sequence: TGTGCCAGCAGCACCCGGACGATAACTAAAGCTTTCTTT. Translated: CASSTRTITKAFF.

This rearrangement joins TRBV20-1 to TRBJ2-3; the match to TRBD2 covers 7 bases. Germline V lookup: CDR1 DFQATT, CDR2 SNEGSKA (reference sequence). This CDR3 has 15 residues. The CDR3 nucleotides are TGCAGCCTTCTTACCAACGGGGAGGGTACAGATACGCAGTATTTT. Residues: CSLLTNGEGTDTQYF.

This chain joins TRBV30 and TRBJ2-3; D is undetermined. Germline V gene data show CDR1 as GTSNPN and CDR2 as SVGIG (reference sequence). This CDR3 has 12 amino acids. Trimming took off 4 bases at V and 6 bases at J, with 11 bases between the two ends. The CDR3 DNA reads as TGTGCCTGGAAGGGTTCTGCTGATACGCAGTATTTT. Translated: CAWKGSADTQYF. The full variable domain, its missing parts supplied by reference TRBV30 and TRBJ2-3, is SQTIHQWPATLVQPVGSPLSLECTVEGTSNPNLYWYRQAAGRGLQLLFYSVGIGQISSEVPQNLSASRPQDRQFILSSKKLLLSDSGFYLCAWKGSADTQYFGPGTRLTVL.

The rearrangement uses TRBV7-8 and TRBJ2-2; TRBD1 or TRBD2 may be the D gene (6 bases each). V lost 0 bases to trimming and J lost 5 bases, with 10 bases between them. The CDR3 consists of 15 residues. Germline V gene data show CDR1 as SGHVS and CDR2 as FQNEAQ. CDR3: CASSLAGGETGELFF. In DNA, the CDR3 is TGTGCCAGCAGCTTAGCCGGGGGCGAGACCGGGGAGCTGTTTTTT.

This clonotype turned up a few times. The chain joins TRBV4-3 to TRBJ1-5; maybe TRBD1 (5 bases). Trimming left V 0 bases short and J 7 bases short, with 13 bases between. CDR1 and CDR2 from the germline V gene are LGHNA and YSLEER. The length of the CDR3 is 15 residues. The CDR3 sequence: CASSQDFQGEQPQHF. The DNA of the CDR3 is TGCGCCAGCAGCCAAGATTTTCAGGGAGAACAGCCCCAGCATTTT.

The CDR3 protein is CASSEGNRGLVYGYTF. The CDR3 coding sequence is TGCGCCAGCAGCGAAGGAAACAGGGGGCTGGTCTATGGCTACACCTTC. This chain joins TRBV5-1 and TRBJ1-2, with 9 bases that match TRBD1. V lost 4 bases and J lost 4; bases outside the gene matches: 11. The CDR3 contains 16 residues. The V gene's germline CDR1 is SGHRS and CDR2 YFSETQ.

This sequence joins TRBV20-1 and TRBJ2-7; no clear D gene. Between the trimmed V and J ends, which lost 3 bases and 1 base, there was a span of 13 bases. Looked up from germline, CDR1 is DFQATT and CDR2 is SNEGSKA (reference sequence). This CDR3 has 14 amino acids. For the CDR3, the DNA is TGCAGTGCTAGGCGTCCCGGGCAGTCCTACGAGCAGTACTTC. Translation gives CSARRPGQSYEQYF.

The V gene is TRBV5-1, the J gene TRBJ1-4; no clear D gene. V gave up 3 bases and J gave up 8 bases, with 14 bases separating them. The length of the CDR3 is 14 residues. Germline V lookup: CDR1 SGHRS, CDR2 YFSETQ. CDR3 DNA: TGCGCCAGCAGCTCGACCGGGGTCGGCGAAAAACTGTTTTTT. It codes for CASSSTGVGEKLFF.

In its sample, this clonotype was seen a few times. The rearrangement joins TRBV7-3 to TRBJ2-1; 8 bases agree with TRBD2. V gave up 5 bases and J gave up 1 base; unmatched junction bases: 4. The CDR3 contains 15 residues. Germline V gives CDR1 SGHTA, CDR2 FQGTGA. The CDR3 is CASSPQRGSYNEQFF. CDR3 sequence (DNA): TGTGCCAGCAGCCCCCAGCGGGGGTCCTACAATGAGCAGTTCTTC.

The V gene is TRBV14, the J gene TRBJ1-1; no reliable D call. V dropped 1 base and J dropped 3 bases, with 6 bases sitting between them. The CDR3 is made up of 13 amino acids. Germline CDR1 reads SGHDN; CDR2 reads FVKESK. The CDR3 loop reads CASSQALDTEAFF. Here the CDR3 DNA reads TGTGCCAGCAGCCAAGCTCTCGACACTGAAGCTTTCTTT.

This clonotype was picked up a small number of times. The V and J genes are TRBV5-6 and TRBJ2-7; D possibly corresponds to TRBD2 (5 bases). The CDR3 consists of 13 residues. Per germline, CDR1 SGHDT and CDR2 YYEEEE. V lost 6 bases to trimming and J lost 3 bases, with 13 bases between them. In DNA form, the CDR3 reads TGTGCCAGCAAGGTTCTAGCCGTCTACGAGCAGTACTTC. Amino acids: CASKVLAVYEQYF.

The V gene is TRBV30, the J gene TRBJ2-2; D call uncertain. V dropped 6 bases and J dropped 7 bases, with 18 bases sitting between them. The CDR3 has 14 residues. CDR1 GTSNPN and CDR2 SVGIG come from the germline V gene (reference sequence). CDR3 sequence (DNA): TGTGCCTGTTCGTCGACGGCGATAGGCGGGGAGCTGTTTTTT. Encoded protein: CACSSTAIGGELFF.

There are a few counts of this clonotype. This chain joins TRBV5-1 and TRBJ2-1; 12 bases map to TRBD1. Germline values: CDR1 SGHRS, CDR2 YFSETQ. The CDR3 extends over 15 amino acids. With 1 base clipped from V and 10 bases from J, the junction kept 6 bases outside the gene matches. The CDR3 is CASSLLGQGAGEQFF. CDR3 nucleotides: TGCGCCAGCAGCTTGCTGGGACAGGGGGCCGGCGAGCAGTTCTTC. The complete variable domain, with remaining parts taken from reference TRBV5-1 and TRBJ2-1, reads KAGVTQTPRYLIKTRGQQVTLSCSPISGHRSVSWYQQTPGQGLQFLFEYFSETQRNKGNFPGRFSGRQFSNSRSEMNVSTLELGDSALYLCASSLLGQGAGEQFFGPGTRLTVL.

The V call is TRBV5-1, the J call TRBJ2-1, with 7 positions matching TRBD1. Germline values: CDR1 SGHRS, CDR2 YFSETQ. CDR3 length: 14 residues. V trimming: 6 bases; J trimming: 0 bases; junction bases outside the gene matches: 3. CDR3: CASIRDSSYNEQFF. The CDR3 DNA reads as TGCGCCAGCATCCGGGACAGCTCCTACAATGAGCAGTTCTTC.